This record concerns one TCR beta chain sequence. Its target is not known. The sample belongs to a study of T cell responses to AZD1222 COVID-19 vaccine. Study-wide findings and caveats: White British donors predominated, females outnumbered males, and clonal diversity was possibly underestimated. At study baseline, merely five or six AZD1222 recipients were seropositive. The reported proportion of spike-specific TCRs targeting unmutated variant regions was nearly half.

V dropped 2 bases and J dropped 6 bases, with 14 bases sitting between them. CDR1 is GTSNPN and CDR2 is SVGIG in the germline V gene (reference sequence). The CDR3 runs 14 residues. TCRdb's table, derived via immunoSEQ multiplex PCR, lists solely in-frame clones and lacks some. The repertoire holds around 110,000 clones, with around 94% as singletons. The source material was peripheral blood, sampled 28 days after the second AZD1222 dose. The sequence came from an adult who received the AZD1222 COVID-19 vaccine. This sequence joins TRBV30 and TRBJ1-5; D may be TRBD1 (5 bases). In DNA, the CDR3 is TGTGCCTGGAGTTCACCCCGGGGGGGTCAGCCCCAGCATTTT. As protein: CAWSSPRGGQPQHF.